This T cell receptor beta chain was captured in a study of CD8 T cells in ankylosing spondylitis. Findings and limits, study-wide: As reported, disease-linked clones showed significant enrichment in matched ankylosing spondylitis synovial fluid. For ankylosing spondylitis blood, a TCR beta motif of about eight highly homologous variants appeared characteristic.

Trimming cost V 6 bases and J 0 bases, with 8 bases left between them. CDR3 size: 13 residues. From germline, CDR1 is SNHLY and CDR2 FYNNEI. Concerning this clonotype itself: Antigen: not known.

Quantitative barcoded 5'-RACE was used to prepare TCR beta libraries. MiXCR, run by TCRdb on the 5' RACE reads, gives a single entry per CDR3 protein. The sample contains about 700,000 distinct CDR3 sequences, around 20% of which appear only once. The sample was blood, either unsorted or a sorted T cell fraction (not recorded which). This sequence originates from a male donor with ankylosing spondylitis. The chain recombines TRBV2 with TRBJ1-2, with D perhaps TRBD1 (6 bases). CDR3 residues: CASRQGANYGYTF. CDR3 nucleotide sequence: TGTGCCAGCAGACAGGGTGCTAACTATGGCTACACCTTC.